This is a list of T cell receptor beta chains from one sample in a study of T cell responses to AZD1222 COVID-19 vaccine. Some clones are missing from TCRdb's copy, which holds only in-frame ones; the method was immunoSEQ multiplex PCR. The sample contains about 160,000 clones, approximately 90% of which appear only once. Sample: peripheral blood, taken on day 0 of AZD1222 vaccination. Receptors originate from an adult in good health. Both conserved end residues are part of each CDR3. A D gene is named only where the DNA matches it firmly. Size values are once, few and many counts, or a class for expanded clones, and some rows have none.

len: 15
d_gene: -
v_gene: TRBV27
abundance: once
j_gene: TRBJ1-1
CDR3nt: TGTGCCAGCAGTTTATATGGGGACACGAACACTGAAGCTTTCTTT
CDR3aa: CASSLYGDTNTEAFF

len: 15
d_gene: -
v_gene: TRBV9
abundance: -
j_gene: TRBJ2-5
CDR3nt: TGTGCCAGCAGTCATTGGGGGGGCGGAGAAGAGACCCAGTACTTC
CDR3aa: CASSHWGGGEETQYF

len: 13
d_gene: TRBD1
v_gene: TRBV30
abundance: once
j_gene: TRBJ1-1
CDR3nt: TGTGCCTGGGCCGAGGGGGCGGCCCTGGAAGCTTTCTTT
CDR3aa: CAWAEGAALEAFF

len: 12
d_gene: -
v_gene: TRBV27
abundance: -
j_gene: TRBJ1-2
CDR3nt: TGTGCCAGCAGCACAGGGAACTATGGCTACACCTTC
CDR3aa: CASSTGNYGYTF

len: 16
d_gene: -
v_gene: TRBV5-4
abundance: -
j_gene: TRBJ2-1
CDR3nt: TGTGCCAGCAGCTTGGCTAGGAACCGAATGGGGAATGAGCAGTTCTTC
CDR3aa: CASSLARNRMGNEQFF

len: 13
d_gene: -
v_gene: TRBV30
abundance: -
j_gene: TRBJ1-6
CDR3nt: TGTGCCTGGAGAGTGGAGGAGGGATCACCCCTCCACTTT
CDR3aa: CAWRVEEGSPLHF

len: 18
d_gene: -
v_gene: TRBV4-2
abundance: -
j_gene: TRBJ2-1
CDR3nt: TGTGCCAGCAGCCAGAACCTGCCGTTTGGCGGGATAGAGAATGAGCAGTTCTTC
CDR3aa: CASSQNLPFGGIENEQFF

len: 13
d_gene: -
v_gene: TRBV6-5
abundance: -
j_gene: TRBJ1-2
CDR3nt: TGTGCCAGCAGTTCGGGACGGTCGTATGGCTACACCTTC
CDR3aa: CASSSGRSYGYTF

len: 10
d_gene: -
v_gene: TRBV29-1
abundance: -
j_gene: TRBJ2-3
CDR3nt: TGCAGCGCTTGGCGAGATACGCAGTATTTT
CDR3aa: CSAWRDTQYF

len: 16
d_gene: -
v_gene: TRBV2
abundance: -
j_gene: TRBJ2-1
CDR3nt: TGTGCCAGCAGTGATCGGGGTGGGTTGGGTGGCAATGAGCAGTTCTTC
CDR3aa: CASSDRGGLGGNEQFF

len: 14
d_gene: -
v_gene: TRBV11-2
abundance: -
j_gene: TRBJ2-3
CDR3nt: TGTGCCAGCAGCTCCGGAAGATTCACAGATACGCAGTATTTT
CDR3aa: CASSSGRFTDTQYF

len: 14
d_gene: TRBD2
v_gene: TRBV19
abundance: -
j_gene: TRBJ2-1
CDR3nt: TGTGCCAGTAGTATAGGCGGGAGTGTCAATGAGCAGTTCTTC
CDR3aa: CASSIGGSVNEQFF

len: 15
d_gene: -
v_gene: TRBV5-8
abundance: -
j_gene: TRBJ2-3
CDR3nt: TGTGCCAGCAGCCTACTAGCCGCTGGGACAGATACGCAGTATTTT
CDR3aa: CASSLLAAGTDTQYF

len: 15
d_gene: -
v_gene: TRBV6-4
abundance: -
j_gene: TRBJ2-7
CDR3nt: TGTGCCAGCAGGGGGGGGCGCACGGGCTCCTACGAGCAGTACTTC
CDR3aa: CASRGGRTGSYEQYF

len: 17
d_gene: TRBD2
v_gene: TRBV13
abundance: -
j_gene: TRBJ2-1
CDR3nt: TGTGCCAGCAGCTGGACTAGCGGGAGGGCCACCTACAATGAGCAGTTCTTC
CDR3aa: CASSWTSGRATYNEQFF

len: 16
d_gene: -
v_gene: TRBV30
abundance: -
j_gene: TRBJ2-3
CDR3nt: TGTGCCTGGAGGCCCCCGGCAGGGCCTCTTACTAATACGCAGTATTTT
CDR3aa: CAWRPPAGPLTNTQYF

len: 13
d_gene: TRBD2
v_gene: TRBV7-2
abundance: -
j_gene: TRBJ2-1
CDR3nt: TGTGCCAGCAGCTTATTGGGAGGGAGGGGGCAGTTCTTC
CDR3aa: CASSLLGGRGQFF

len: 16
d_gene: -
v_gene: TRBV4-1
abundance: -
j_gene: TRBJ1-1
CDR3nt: TGCGCCAGCAGCCCGACTGGCCGACAGGTTCACACTGAAGCTTTCTTT
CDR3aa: CASSPTGRQVHTEAFF

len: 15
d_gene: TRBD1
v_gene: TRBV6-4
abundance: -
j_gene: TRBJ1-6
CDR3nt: TGTGCCAGCAGTGACGATGCAGGGGGCTATTCACCCCTCCACTTT
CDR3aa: CASSDDAGGYSPLHF

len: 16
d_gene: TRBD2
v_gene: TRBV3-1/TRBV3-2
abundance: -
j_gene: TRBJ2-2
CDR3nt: TGTGCCAGCAGCCCAGGACTAGCGGTTAACACCGGGGAGCTGTTTTTT
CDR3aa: CASSPGLAVNTGELFF

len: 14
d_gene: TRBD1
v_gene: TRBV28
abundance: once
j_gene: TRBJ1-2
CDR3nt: TGTGCCAGCACCCCGGGGCAGGGGGCTTACGGCTACACCTTC
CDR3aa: CASTPGQGAYGYTF

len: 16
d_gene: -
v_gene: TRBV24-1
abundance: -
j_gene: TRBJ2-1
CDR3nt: TGTGCCACCAGGGCCCGGGGGGACAGGCGGGACAATGAGCAGTTCTTC
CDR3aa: CATRARGDRRDNEQFF

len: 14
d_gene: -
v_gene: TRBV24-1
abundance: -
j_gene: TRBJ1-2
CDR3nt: TGTGCCACCAGTGATTTCTCGACAGGTTATGGCTACACCTTC
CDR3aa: CATSDFSTGYGYTF

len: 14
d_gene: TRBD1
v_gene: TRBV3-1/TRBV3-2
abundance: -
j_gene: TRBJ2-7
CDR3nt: TGTGCCAGCAGCCAAAACAGGGGGCTAGGGGAGCAGTACTTC
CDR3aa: CASSQNRGLGEQYF

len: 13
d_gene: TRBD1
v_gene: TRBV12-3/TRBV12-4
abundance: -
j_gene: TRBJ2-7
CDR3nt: TGTGCCAGCAGCCGACAGGGCACCTACGAGCAGTACTTC
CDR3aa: CASSRQGTYEQYF

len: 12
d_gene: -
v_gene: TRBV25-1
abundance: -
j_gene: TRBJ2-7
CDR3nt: TGTGCCAGCAGTGAATATAATCACGAGCAGTACTTC
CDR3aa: CASSEYNHEQYF

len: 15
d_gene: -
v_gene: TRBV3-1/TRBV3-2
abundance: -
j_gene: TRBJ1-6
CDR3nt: TGTGCCAGCAGTGAGGGGGTTGTCTATAATTCACCCCTCCACTTT
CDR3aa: CASSEGVVYNSPLHF

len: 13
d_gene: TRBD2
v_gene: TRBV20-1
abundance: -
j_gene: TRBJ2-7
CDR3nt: TGCAGTGCTAGTGGGACTAGCGTCCACGAGCAGTACTTC
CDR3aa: CSASGTSVHEQYF

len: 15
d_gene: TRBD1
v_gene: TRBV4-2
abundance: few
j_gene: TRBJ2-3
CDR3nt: TGTGCCAGCAGCCAAGGTCAGGGGGCAACAGATACGCAGTATTTT
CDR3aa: CASSQGQGATDTQYF

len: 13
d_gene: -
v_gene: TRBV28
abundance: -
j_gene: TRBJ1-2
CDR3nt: TGTGCCAGCACCCGGTCCATTAACTATGGCTACACCTTC
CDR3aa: CASTRSINYGYTF

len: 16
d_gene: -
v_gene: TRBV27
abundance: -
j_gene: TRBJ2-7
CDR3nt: TGTGCCAGCAGTTTAACAGACAGTAAATGGAACTACGAGCAGTACTTC
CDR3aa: CASSLTDSKWNYEQYF

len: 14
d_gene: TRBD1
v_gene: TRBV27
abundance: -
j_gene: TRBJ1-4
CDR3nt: TGTGCCAGCAGTATGACAGGGGGGAATGAAAAACTGTTTTTT
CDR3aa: CASSMTGGNEKLFF

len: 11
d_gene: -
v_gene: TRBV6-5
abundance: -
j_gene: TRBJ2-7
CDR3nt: TGTGCCAGCAACACAGGAGGAGAGCAGTACTTC
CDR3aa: CASNTGGEQYF

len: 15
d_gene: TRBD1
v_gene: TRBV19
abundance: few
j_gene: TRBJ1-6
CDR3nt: TGTGCCAGTAGTCCCCCGGACAGGGTCCGTTCACCCCTCCACTTT
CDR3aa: CASSPPDRVRSPLHF

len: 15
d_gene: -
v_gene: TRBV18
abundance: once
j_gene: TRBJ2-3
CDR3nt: TGTGCCAGCTCACCACCGCCAGGAGGTACAGATACGCAGTATTTT
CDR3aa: CASSPPPGGTDTQYF

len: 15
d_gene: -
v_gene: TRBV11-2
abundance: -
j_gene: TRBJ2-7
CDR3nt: TGTGCCAGCAGACGCCCCGGGACCATCAATTACGAGCAGTACTTC
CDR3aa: CASRRPGTINYEQYF

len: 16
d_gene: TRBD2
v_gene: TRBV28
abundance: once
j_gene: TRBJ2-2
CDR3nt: TGTGCCAGCAGTCGTAGCGGGAGGGCCAACACCGGGGAGCTGTTTTTT
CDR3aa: CASSRSGRANTGELFF

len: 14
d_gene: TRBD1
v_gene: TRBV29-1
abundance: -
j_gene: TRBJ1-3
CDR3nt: TGCAGCGTTGAACCAGGGGGGTCTGGAAACACCATATATTTT
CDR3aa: CSVEPGGSGNTIYF

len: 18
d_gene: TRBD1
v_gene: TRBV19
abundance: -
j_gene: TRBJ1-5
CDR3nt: TGTGCCAGTAGTATACAACAGGGGGCTATCTATAGCAATCAGCCCCAGCATTTT
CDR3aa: CASSIQQGAIYSNQPQHF

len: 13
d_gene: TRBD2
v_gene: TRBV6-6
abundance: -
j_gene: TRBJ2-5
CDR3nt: TGTGCCAGCAGTTGGACTAGAGCAGAGACCCAGTACTTC
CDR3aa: CASSWTRAETQYF

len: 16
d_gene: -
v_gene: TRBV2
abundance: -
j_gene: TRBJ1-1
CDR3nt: TGTGCCAGCAAAGAACGATCAGGGCTCGGGAACACTGAAGCTTTCTTT
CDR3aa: CASKERSGLGNTEAFF

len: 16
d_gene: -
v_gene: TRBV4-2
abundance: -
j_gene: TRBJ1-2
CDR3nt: TGTGCCAGCAGCCAAGGACCGACAGAAACACTTTATGGCTACACCTTC
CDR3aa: CASSQGPTETLYGYTF

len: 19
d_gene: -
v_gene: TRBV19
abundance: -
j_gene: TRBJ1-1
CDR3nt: TGTGCCAGTAGTATAGACACACTCTCCGGCCCCTCCATGAACACTGAAGCTTTCTTT
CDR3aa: CASSIDTLSGPSMNTEAFF

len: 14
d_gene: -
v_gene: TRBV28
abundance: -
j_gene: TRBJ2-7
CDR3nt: TGTGCCAGCAGACGGGAAGGGGGTTCCTACGAGCAGTACTTC
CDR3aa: CASRREGGSYEQYF

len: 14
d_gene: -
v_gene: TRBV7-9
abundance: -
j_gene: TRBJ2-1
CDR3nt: TGTGCCAGCAGCTTATCGGGGAAATACAATGAGCAGTTCTTC
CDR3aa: CASSLSGKYNEQFF

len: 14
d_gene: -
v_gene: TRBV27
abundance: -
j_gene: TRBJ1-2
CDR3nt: TGTGCCAGCAGTTACCGGGGATCGGTCTATGGCTACACCTTC
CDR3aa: CASSYRGSVYGYTF

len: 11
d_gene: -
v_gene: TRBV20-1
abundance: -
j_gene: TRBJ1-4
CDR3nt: TGCAGTGCTGGCTTGAGGGGAAAACTGTTTTTT
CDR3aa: CSAGLRGKLFF

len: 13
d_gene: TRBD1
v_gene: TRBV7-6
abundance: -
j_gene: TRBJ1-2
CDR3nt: TGTGCCAGCAGCCCGGACAGGGTGGGCGGCTACACCTTC
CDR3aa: CASSPDRVGGYTF

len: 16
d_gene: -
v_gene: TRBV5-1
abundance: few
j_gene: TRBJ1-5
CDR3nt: TGCGCCAGCAGCGCCGGGGAGGGAGGGGGCAATCAGCCCCAGCATTTT
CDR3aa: CASSAGEGGGNQPQHF

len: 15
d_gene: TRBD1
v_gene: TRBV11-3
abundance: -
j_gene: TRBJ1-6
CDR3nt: TGTGCCAGCAGCACCGGGACAGGGAAAGGATCACCCCTCCACTTT
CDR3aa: CASSTGTGKGSPLHF

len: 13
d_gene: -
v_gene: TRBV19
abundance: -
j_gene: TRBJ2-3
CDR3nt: TGTGCCAGTAGGGACAGCCCCACAGATACGCAGTATTTT
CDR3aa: CASRDSPTDTQYF

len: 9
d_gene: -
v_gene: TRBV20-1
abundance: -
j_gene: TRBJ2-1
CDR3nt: TGCAGTGCTGGGAATGAGCAGTTCTTC
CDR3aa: CSAGNEQFF

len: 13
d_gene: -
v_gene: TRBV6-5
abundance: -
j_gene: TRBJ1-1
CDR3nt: TGTGCCAGCAGTTACAGGGGTGACACTGAAGCTTTCTTT
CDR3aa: CASSYRGDTEAFF

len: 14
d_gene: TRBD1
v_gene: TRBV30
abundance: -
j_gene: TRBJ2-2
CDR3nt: TGTGCCTTCGGGACAGGGACGTATAGCGGGGAGCTGTTTTTT
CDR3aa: CAFGTGTYSGELFF